The 9 T cell receptor beta chains listed next were all sequenced from one sample in a study of blood T cell repertoires in COVID-19. Sequencing used immunoSEQ multiplex PCR; TCRdb keeps in-frame clones, though not all of them. The data contain a few hundred thousand clones, around 85% of them singletons. The source material was peripheral blood. Source of these receptors: a human donor with COVID-19, enrolled during active disease. The donor label of this sample is uncertain.

The V call is TRBV2, the J call TRBJ1-1, with D possibly matching TRBD1 (6 bases). The ends were cut back, 6 bases at V and 3 bases at J, with 11 bases in the middle. The CDR3 sequence is 13 residues long. Germline lookup yields CDR1 SNHLY and CDR2 FYNNEI. The CDR3 region is CASRLQGYTEAFF. For the CDR3, the DNA is TGTGCCAGCAGGCTGCAGGGGTACACTGAAGCTTTCTTT.

The chain has TRBV19 and TRBJ2-5; TRBD2 aligns across 8 bases. This CDR3 spans 13 amino acids. The V gene's germline CDR1 is LNHDA and CDR2 SQIVND (reference sequence). The J segment lost 5 bases and the V segment lost 4 bases, leaving 3 bases of the junction unmatched. CDR3 loop: CASSSGRRETQYF. DNA for the CDR3: TGTGCCAGTAGTAGCGGGAGGCGGGAGACCCAGTACTTC.

The rearrangement links TRBV9 to TRBJ2-7; 12 bases fit TRBD2. V trimming: 4 bases; J trimming: 0 bases; junction bases outside the gene matches: 5. Germline loops: CDR1 SGDLS, CDR2 YYNGEE. The CDR3 spans 16 residues. CDR3 protein: CASSPLAGGNSYEQYF. As DNA, the CDR3 is TGTGCCAGCAGCCCTCTAGCGGGAGGGAACTCCTACGAGCAGTACTTC.

The chain recombines TRBV6-5 with TRBJ2-7; 9 nucleotides align to TRBD1. CDR1 is MNHEY and CDR2 is SVGAGI in the germline V gene. Trimming took 4 bases from V and 9 from J; bases not matched to a gene: 13. The CDR3 is made up of 15 amino acids. This CDR3 is CASSSKDRGNTRQYF. As DNA, the CDR3 is TGTGCCAGCAGTTCAAAGGACAGGGGTAATACGAGGCAGTACTTC.

The chain combines TRBV20-1 with TRBJ2-3; perhaps TRBD2 as D (6 bases). CDR1 and CDR2 (germline): DFQATT, SNEGSKA (reference sequence). The ends were cut back, 3 bases at V and 2 bases at J, with 12 bases in the middle. The CDR3 contains 14 residues. The CDR3 loop reads CSASLALFTDTQYF. The CDR3 nucleotides are TGCAGTGCTAGTCTAGCGCTCTTCACAGATACGCAGTATTTT.

The gene calls are TRBV7-2 and TRBJ1-5; D is uncertain. The CDR3 consists of 15 residues. Trimming took 5 bases from V and 0 from J, leaving 11 bases between them. Germline CDR1 and CDR2: SGHTA and FQGNSA. CDR3 coding DNA: TGTGCCAGCAGCCGTCGGAGTTATAGCAATCAGCCCCAGCATTTT. Amino acid sequence: CASSRRSYSNQPQHF. The full variable domain, completed using reference TRBV7-2 and TRBJ1-5, is GAGVSQSPSNKVTEKGKDVELRCDPISGHTALYWYRQSLGQGLEFLIYFQGNSAPDKSGLPSDRFSAERTGGSVSTLTIQRTQQEDSAVYLCASSRRSYSNQPQHFGDGTRLSIL.

This chain joins TRBV29-1 and TRBJ2-5, with 11 bases aligning to TRBD2. V lost 7 bases and J lost 5; bases outside the gene matches: 6. From germline, CDR1 is SQVTM and CDR2 ANQGSEA. The CDR3 is made up of 13 amino acids. The CDR3 nucleotides are TGCAGCGCCCGGGCTAGCGGGGGGGAGACCCAGTACTTC. As protein: CSARASGGETQYF.

This sequence joins TRBV6-6 and TRBJ2-1; unclear D gene. The CDR3 loop spans 13 amino acids. Deletions cut 4 bases from V and 9 bases from J, with 13 bases between. CDR1 is MNHNY and CDR2 is SVGAGI in the germline V gene (reference sequence). CDR3 sequence reads: CASSFGRLAEQFF. For the CDR3, the DNA is TGTGCCAGCAGTTTTGGCAGGTTGGCTGAGCAGTTCTTC.

The chain joins TRBV10-3 to TRBJ2-7; 10 nucleotides match TRBD1. This CDR3 has 16 residues. V lost 3 bases and J lost 6; bases outside the gene matches: 11. Germline V lookup: CDR1 ENHRY, CDR2 SYGVKD. CDR3 sequence (DNA): TGTGCCATCAGTGAAGGGAAGGGGACAGGGGCGGGCGAGCAGTACTTC. Translating it yields CAISEGKGTGAGEQYF.